Below, 11 T cell receptor beta chains from the same sample are listed, as sequenced in a study of PD-L1 blockade in urothelial cancer. Time point defined: peripheral blood 6 weeks after treatment start. The assay was immunoSEQ multiplex PCR, and TCRdb's table has in-frame clones only and misses some. The sample holds 40,000 to 45,000 clones; roughly nine tenths are singletons and the top ten take around 6.7%. The sequencing here drew on PBMCs, taken around atezolizumab (anti-PD-L1) treatment. The receptors originated from a man between 65 and 85 years old with urothelial cancer.

The J gene is TRBJ2-3, the V gene TRBV2; 12 nucleotides match TRBD2. The J segment lost 2 bases and the V segment lost 8 bases, leaving 2 bases of the junction unmatched. Looked up from germline, CDR1 is SNHLY and CDR2 is FYNNEI. There are 14 residues in the CDR3. The CDR3 region is CASLAGGYTDTQYF. For the CDR3, the DNA is TGTGCCAGCCTAGCGGGAGGGTACACAGATACGCAGTATTTT.

The gene calls are TRBV6-5 and TRBJ2-7, with 7 nucleotides matching TRBD1. This CDR3 comprises 14 residues. V was pared by 5 bases and J by 0 bases, with 4 bases of the junction left unmatched. Germline CDR1 and CDR2: MNHEY and SVGAGI. The CDR3 spells CASSIGQASYEQYF. The CDR3 DNA is TGTGCCAGCAGTATAGGACAGGCCTCCTACGAGCAGTACTTC.

The gene calls are TRBV11-2 and TRBJ2-1; 8 nucleotides agree with TRBD1. V dropped 5 bases and J dropped 9; count of bases not matched to a gene: 3. The germline CDR1 and CDR2 sequences are SGHAT and FQNNGV. CDR3 length: 12 amino acids. The CDR3 DNA follows: TGTGCCAGCAGCGCCACAGGGGGTGAGCAGTTCTTC. Protein sequence: CASSATGGEQFF. The entire variable domain, with the rest obtained from reference TRBV11-2 and TRBJ2-1, is as follows: EAGVAQSPRYKIIEKRQSVAFWCNPISGHATLYWYQQILGQGPKLLIQFQNNGVVDDSQLPKDRFSAERLKGVDSTLKIQPAKLEDSAVYLCASSATGGEQFFGPGTRLTVL.

The V gene is TRBV7-9, the J gene TRBJ2-7; a possible D gene is TRBD2 (6 bases). This CDR3 has 13 amino acids. Per germline, CDR1 SEHNR and CDR2 FQNEAQ (reference sequence). The ends were cut back, 2 bases at V and 6 bases at J, with 11 bases in the middle. CDR3 in amino acids: CASSLSTRTEQYF. In nucleotides, the CDR3 is TGTGCCAGCAGCTTATCGACTAGGACCGAGCAGTACTTC.

This clone was detected a few times. The rearrangement joins TRBV5-1 to TRBJ2-5; 10 bases align to TRBD2. The CDR3 runs to 14 residues. Unmatched junction bases numbered 2, after V lost 1 base and J lost 5 bases. Germline lookup yields CDR1 SGHRS and CDR2 YFSETQ. The CDR3 sequence is CASSLTSGTETQYF. The DNA for the CDR3 is TGCGCCAGCAGCTTGACTAGCGGGACTGAGACCCAGTACTTC.

J is TRBJ1-5 and V is TRBV29-1, with 8 nucleotides matching TRBD1. Trimming took 4 bases from V and 7 from J; bases not matched to a gene: 6. The CDR3 runs 13 residues. Germline CDR1 and CDR2: SQVTM and ANQGSEA. As DNA, the CDR3 is TGCAGCGTTGCGACAGGGACAGGACAGCCCCAGCATTTT. Protein product: CSVATGTGQPQHF. Filled out from reference TRBV29-1 and TRBJ1-5, the complete variable domain reads SAVISQKPSRDICQRGTSLTIQCQVDSQVTMMFWYRQQPGQSLTLIATANQGSEATYESGFVIDKFPISRPNLTFSTLTVSNMSPEDSSIYLCSVATGTGQPQHFGDGTRLSIL.

CDR3 bases: TGTGCCAGTAACTCGGGACAGGGGTTAAATGAGCAGTTCTTC. As protein: CASNSGQGLNEQFF. The V and J genes are TRBV19 and TRBJ2-1; 10 bases are a match to TRBD1. Trimming at V came to 7 bases and at J to 7 bases, leaving 7 bases not matched to a gene. The germline gives CDR1 LNHDA, CDR2 SQIVND (reference sequence). This CDR3 is 14 amino acids long.

The chain employs TRBV6-5 and TRBJ1-2; D is unclear. Trimming shortened V by 6 bases and J by 4 bases, and 12 bases separated the two germline ends. Germline V gene data show CDR1 as MNHEY and CDR2 as SVGAGI. The CDR3 runs 13 residues. This CDR3 is CASRGEGGYGYTF. CDR3 bases: TGTGCCAGCAGGGGAGAGGGAGGCTATGGCTACACCTTC.

The genes are TRBV7-2 and TRBJ2-3; maybe TRBD1 (5 bases). Trimming cost V 2 bases and J 6 bases, with 15 bases left between them. CDR1 is SGHTA and CDR2 is FQGNSA in the germline V gene. The CDR3 contains 15 residues. DNA for the CDR3: TGTGCCAGCAGCTTAAGAGGCAGGGCGTTGGATACGCAGTATTTT. This codes for CASSLRGRALDTQYF.

The genes are TRBV11-2 and TRBJ1-4; D not certain. CDR1 is SGHAT and CDR2 is FQNNGV in the germline V gene. V was cut by 4 bases and J by 12 bases, with 12 bases left in between. The CDR3 runs 12 residues. CDR3 amino acids: CASSSSSRELFF. In nucleotides, the CDR3 is TGTGCCAGCAGCTCATCTAGCCGAGAACTGTTTTTT.

The V gene is TRBV7-8, the J gene TRBJ2-2; unclear D gene. The CDR3 has 13 residues. The V gene lost 7 bases and the J gene lost 0 bases, with 6 bases spanning the gap. CDR1 is SGHVS and CDR2 is FQNEAQ in the germline V gene. CDR3 protein: CASTPTNTGELFF. CDR3 DNA: TGTGCCAGCACCCCCACGAACACCGGGGAGCTGTTTTTT.